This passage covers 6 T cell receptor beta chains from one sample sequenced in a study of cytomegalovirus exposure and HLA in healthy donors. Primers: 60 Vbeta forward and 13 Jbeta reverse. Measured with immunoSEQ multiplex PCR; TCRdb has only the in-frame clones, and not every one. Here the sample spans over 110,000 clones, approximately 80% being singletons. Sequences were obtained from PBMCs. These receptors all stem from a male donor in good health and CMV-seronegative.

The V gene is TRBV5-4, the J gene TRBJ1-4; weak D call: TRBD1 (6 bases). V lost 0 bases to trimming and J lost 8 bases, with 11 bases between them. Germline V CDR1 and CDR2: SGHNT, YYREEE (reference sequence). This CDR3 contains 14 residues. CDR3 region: CASSLDRDREKLFF. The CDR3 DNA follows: TGTGCCAGCAGCTTGGACAGGGATCGGGAAAAACTGTTTTTT.

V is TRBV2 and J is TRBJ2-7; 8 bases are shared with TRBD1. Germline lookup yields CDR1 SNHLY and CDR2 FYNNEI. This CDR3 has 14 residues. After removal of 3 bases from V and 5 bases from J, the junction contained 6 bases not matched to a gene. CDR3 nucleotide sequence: TGTGCCAGCAGTGATGGGACAGGCCCGGACGAGCAGTACTTC. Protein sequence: CASSDGTGPDEQYF.

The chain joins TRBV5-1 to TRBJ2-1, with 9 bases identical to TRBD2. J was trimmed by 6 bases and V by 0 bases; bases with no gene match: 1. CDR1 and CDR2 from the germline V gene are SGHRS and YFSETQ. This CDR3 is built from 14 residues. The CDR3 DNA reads TGCGCCAGCAGCTTGGGTAGCGGGGGCAATGAGCAGTTCTTC. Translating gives CASSLGSGGNEQFF.

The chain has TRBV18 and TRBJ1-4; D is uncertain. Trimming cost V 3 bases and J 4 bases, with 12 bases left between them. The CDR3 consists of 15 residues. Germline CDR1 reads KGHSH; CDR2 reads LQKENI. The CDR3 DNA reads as TGTGCCAGCTCACCCCCCGGGGTGGGTAATGAAAAACTGTTTTTT. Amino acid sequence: CASSPPGVGNEKLFF.

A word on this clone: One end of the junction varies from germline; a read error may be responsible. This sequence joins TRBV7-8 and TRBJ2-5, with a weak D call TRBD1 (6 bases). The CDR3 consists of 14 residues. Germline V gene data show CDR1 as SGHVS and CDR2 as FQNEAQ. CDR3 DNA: TGTGCCAGCAGCCCGACAGGAGTACGAGAGGCCCAGTACTTC. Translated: CASSPTGVREAQYF.

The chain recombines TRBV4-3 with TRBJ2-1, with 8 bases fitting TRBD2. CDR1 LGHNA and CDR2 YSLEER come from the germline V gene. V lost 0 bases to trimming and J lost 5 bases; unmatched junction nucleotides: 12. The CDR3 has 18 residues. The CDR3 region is CASSQDPPQRESNNEQFF. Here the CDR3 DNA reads TGCGCCAGCAGCCAAGATCCCCCCCAGCGGGAGAGCAACAATGAGCAGTTCTTC.